Presented here are 21 T cell receptor beta chains from one specimen sequenced in a study of blood T cell repertoires in COVID-19. The table came from immunoSEQ multiplex PCR; TCRdb's copy has only in-frame clones and leaves some out. The sample holds nearly 50,000 clones, over 75% seen once. The sequenced material came from peripheral blood. The receptors were sampled from a woman aged 80 or older with COVID-19, enrolled during active disease.

This chain joins TRBV7-6 and TRBJ2-1, with 8 bases identical to TRBD2. The V and J ends lost 2 bases and 0 bases, in that order; junction bases with no gene match: 6. Germline CDR1 is SGHVS and CDR2 is FNYEAQ. This CDR3 has 17 residues. The CDR3: CASSLIAGQSSYNEQFF. The DNA for the CDR3 is TGTGCCAGCAGCTTAATAGCGGGGCAGAGCTCCTACAATGAGCAGTTCTTC.

This clone came up once. The chain couples TRBV4-1 to TRBJ1-5, with TRBD1 identical over 9 bases. V lost 7 bases to trimming and J lost 9 bases; unmatched junction nucleotides: 13. The CDR3 runs to 15 residues. Germline CDR1 and CDR2: MGHRA and YSYEKL. The CDR3 region is CASTDGTGTRRPQHF. The CDR3 DNA is TGCGCCAGCACCGATGGGACAGGGACGAGGCGGCCCCAGCATTTT.

The CDR3 sequence: CASSLVPSGPVNTGELFF. The CDR3 DNA sequence: TGTGCCAGCAGCTTAGTGCCGAGCGGGCCGGTAAACACCGGGGAGCTGTTTTTT. The rearrangement links TRBV7-2 to TRBJ2-2, with D possibly TRBD2 on 6 matching bases. Germline values: CDR1 SGHTA, CDR2 FQGNSA. The germline V and J ends were trimmed by 1 base and 2 bases, with 17 bases remaining between them. The CDR3 length is 18 residues.

This clone was seen just once. The gene calls are TRBV28 and TRBJ1-5; 7 nucleotides agree with TRBD1. V was clipped by 4 bases and J by 5 bases; unmatched bases: 5. The CDR3 has 14 residues. The germline CDR1 and CDR2 sequences are MDHEN and SYDVKM. The CDR3 sequence: CASSSAGGHQPQHF. DNA of the CDR3: TGTGCCAGCAGTTCTGCAGGGGGGCATCAGCCCCAGCATTTT. Full variable domain (rest looked up from reference TRBV28 and TRBJ1-5): DVKVTQSSRYLVKRTGEKVFLECVQDMDHENMFWYRQDPGLGLRLIYFSYDVKMKEKGDIPEGYSVSREKKERFSLILESASTNQTSMYLCASSSAGGHQPQHFGDGTRLSIL.

This clone has only one observation. The chain uses TRBV2 and TRBJ2-7; D is perhaps TRBD1 (6 bases). Germline V gives CDR1 SNHLY, CDR2 FYNNEI. V dropped 5 bases and J dropped 7 bases, with 18 bases sitting between them. The CDR3 extends over 14 amino acids. CDR3 DNA: TGTGCCAGCAGTACCCGGGACGTCACAGGGGAGCAGTACTTC. Translation gives CASSTRDVTGEQYF.

The genes are TRBV5-1 and TRBJ1-2, with TRBD1 as a possible D gene (5 bases). Trimming took 0 bases from V and 14 from J, leaving 14 bases between them. Per the germline V gene, CDR1 is SGHRS and CDR2 is YFSETQ. The CDR3 runs to 12 residues. CDR3 sequence (DNA): TGCGCCAGCAGCTTGGGACAGAGAAACTCGACCTTC. Its protein is CASSLGQRNSTF.

This clone was detected only once. This sequence joins TRBV5-4 and TRBJ2-1; 11 bases are shared with TRBD2. The CDR3 contains 17 residues. Germline V lookup: CDR1 SGHNT, CDR2 YYREEE (reference sequence). The ends lost 4 bases at V and 7 bases at J; junction bases unmatched: 13. For the CDR3, the DNA is TGTGCCAGCAGCCATCCTAATACCGGGACTAGCGGAAATGAGCAGTTCTTC. Protein product: CASSHPNTGTSGNEQFF.

The rearrangement links TRBV27 to TRBJ1-1; 7 positions agree with TRBD1. Germline CDR1 is MNHEY and CDR2 is SMNVEV (reference sequence). The CDR3 spans 14 residues. Trimming took 5 bases from V and 1 from J; bases not matched to a gene: 4. The CDR3 sequence is CASSDRVRNTEAFF. CDR3 coding DNA: TGTGCCAGCAGTGACAGGGTTCGGAACACTGAAGCTTTCTTT.

For the CDR3, the DNA is TGTGCCAGCAGTCTACATCAGGGGGATAATTCACCCCTCCACTTT. Protein sequence: CASSLHQGDNSPLHF. The gene calls are TRBV28 and TRBJ1-6; 7 nucleotides match TRBD1. The CDR3 loop spans 15 amino acids. Germline V lookup: CDR1 MDHEN, CDR2 SYDVKM. The V gene end was trimmed by 5 bases and the J gene end by 5 bases; junction bases not matched to a gene: 6.

The table lists this clone with a few counts. The chain recombines TRBV30 with TRBJ1-2, with TRBD1 matching 9 bases. The length of the CDR3 is 14 residues. Trimming at V came to 3 bases and at J to 8 bases, leaving 10 bases not matched to a gene. Germline-derived CDR1 and CDR2 are GTSNPN and SVGIG (reference sequence). In DNA, the CDR3 is TGTGCCTGGAGGGGGGTAACAGGGGGCTGGGGCTACACCTTC. Its protein product is CAWRGVTGGWGYTF.

The chain recombines TRBV5-1 with TRBJ1-2; TRBD1 is a possible D gene (6 bases). The germline gives CDR1 SGHRS, CDR2 YFSETQ. V lost 7 bases, J lost 3 bases, and 16 bases lay in between. The CDR3 sequence is 14 residues long. The CDR3 DNA sequence: TGCGCCAGCGCAGCTCTGGGGGCCTACTATGGCTACACCTTC. Translated, it gives CASAALGAYYGYTF.

CDR3 sequence reads: CASRSYGMGSNTEAFF. Here the CDR3 DNA reads TGTGCCAGCAGGAGTTACGGGATGGGCTCGAACACTGAAGCTTTCTTT. The gene calls are TRBV28 and TRBJ1-1; D uncertain. Trimming removed 6 bases from V and 1 base from J, with 18 bases in between. Germline CDR1 MDHEN, CDR2 SYDVKM. The CDR3 has 16 amino acids.

The chain recombines TRBV5-1 with TRBJ1-1; D possibly corresponds to TRBD1 (5 bases). V lost 3 bases, J lost 0 bases, and 18 bases lay in between. Per germline, CDR1 SGHRS and CDR2 YFSETQ. The length of the CDR3 is 17 residues. Written as DNA, the CDR3 is TGCGCCAGCAGCTCCCGCCCGGGGGGGAGGATGAACACTGAAGCTTTCTTT. The encoded protein is CASSSRPGGRMNTEAFF.

The chain couples TRBV27 to TRBJ2-2; D is unresolved. This CDR3 is built from 13 residues. Germline V gene data show CDR1 as MNHEY and CDR2 as SMNVEV (reference sequence). Trimming removed 2 bases at V and 3 bases at J, with 4 bases between. The CDR3 region is CASSLRYTGELFF. The CDR3 DNA follows: TGTGCCAGCAGTTTACGGTACACCGGGGAGCTGTTTTTT.

This clone was recorded once. J is TRBJ2-2 and V is TRBV18, with no clear D. The CDR3 has 13 residues. Germline CDR1 and CDR2: KGHSH and LQKENI. V lost 3 bases to trimming and J lost 6 bases, with 8 bases between them. In DNA form, the CDR3 reads TGTGCCAGCTCACCCTCCCGGGCCGGGGAGCTGTTTTTT. Its translation: CASSPSRAGELFF.

The chain's CDR3 is CASSLWATVGDQPQHF. The CDR3 DNA reads as TGTGCCAGCAGTTTATGGGCAACGGTAGGGGATCAGCCCCAGCATTTT. V and J are TRBV28 and TRBJ1-5; D may be TRBD1 (5 bases). Trimming removed 0 bases from V and 5 bases from J, with 14 bases in between. CDR1 MDHEN and CDR2 SYDVKM come from the germline V gene. The CDR3 loop spans 16 amino acids.

The rearrangement links TRBV2 to TRBJ1-1; D ambiguous. Germline V gene data show CDR1 as SNHLY and CDR2 as FYNNEI. This CDR3 is built from 13 residues. Deletions cut 6 bases from V and 3 bases from J, with 11 bases between. This CDR3 reads CASRLPGYTEAFF. Here the CDR3 DNA reads TGTGCCAGCAGGTTGCCAGGTTACACTGAAGCTTTCTTT.

The chain couples TRBV4-1 to TRBJ2-2, with TRBD1 matching over 8 bases. The CDR3 length is 19 residues. Germline V gene data show CDR1 as MGHRA and CDR2 as YSYEKL. V gave up 0 bases and J gave up 3 bases; unmatched junction bases: 12. The CDR3 spells CASSQDLPGQGAYTGELFF. The CDR3 nucleotides are TGCGCCAGCAGCCAAGATCTGCCGGGTCAGGGGGCGTACACCGGGGAGCTGTTTTTT.

The chain links TRBV4-1 to TRBJ1-2; D remains ambiguous. Per germline, CDR1 MGHRA and CDR2 YSYEKL. V was cut by 0 bases and J by 2 bases, with 13 bases left in between. The CDR3 is 16 amino acids. The CDR3 region is CASSQDSAEGNYGYTF. CDR3 DNA: TGCGCCAGCAGCCAAGATTCGGCAGAGGGAAACTATGGCTACACCTTC.

The V gene is TRBV29-1, the J gene TRBJ2-7, with 8 bases fitting TRBD2. The CDR3 sequence is 14 residues long. The ends lost 3 bases at V and 3 bases at J; junction bases unmatched: 7. Per the germline V gene, CDR1 is SQVTM and CDR2 is ANQGSEA. CDR3 nucleotides: TGCAGCGTTGAGAAGGCGGGGGGTGGCTACGAGCAGTACTTC. Translation gives CSVEKAGGGYEQYF.

This clone showed up just once. J is TRBJ1-1 and V is TRBV28; possible D gene TRBD1, 6 bases. V was clipped by 2 bases and J by 11 bases, with 18 bases between them. The CDR3 contains 14 residues. Germline V gives CDR1 MDHEN, CDR2 SYDVKM. DNA for the CDR3: TGTGCCAGCAGTTTACGGGGGGGACAAGGGTGGGCTTTCTTT. It yields the protein CASSLRGGQGWAFF.